This TCR beta chain appears in the sequencing data of a study of molecular identifiers for immune sequencing clone quantification. TCRdb reanalysed the PCR reads using MiXCR and keeps one entry per CDR3 protein. In the table there are some 89,000 distinct CDR3 sequences, more than 20% of which are singletons. This clonotype was observed many times. The CDR3 consists of 14 residues. Unmatched junction bases numbered 8, after V lost 5 bases and J lost 5 bases. From germline, CDR1 is SGHAT and CDR2 FQNNGV. The receptor was derived from a human donor in good health. Some libraries in this study had Jurkat cell RNA spiked in. The sequencing input was naive CD8+ T cells from blood, with Jurkat cell RNA spiked in. Documented subset: FACS-sorted CD8+CD4-CCR7+CD45RA+ naive T cells. V is TRBV11-2 and J is TRBJ2-7, with 8 nucleotides matching TRBD1. Here the CDR3 reads CASSTDRGADEQYF. CDR3 in DNA: TGTGCCAGCAGCACCGACAGGGGCGCGGACGAGCAGTACTTC. The whole variable domain, remainder taken from reference TRBV11-2 and TRBJ2-7, is EAGVAQSPRYKIIEKRQSVAFWCNPISGHATLYWYQQILGQGPKLLIQFQNNGVVDDSQLPKDRFSAERLKGVDSTLKIQPAKLEDSAVYLCASSTDRGADEQYFGPGTRLTVT.